These T cell receptor beta chains were read from a single sample in a study of CD8 T cells in Susac syndrome. TCRdb independently ran MiXCR on the immunoSEQ multiplex PCR reads; one entry per CDR3 protein. Of just under 150,000 distinct CDR3 sequences in the sample, approximately 94% are singletons; the top ten hold 0.065% to 0.1%. The sample taken for sequencing was CD4+ T cells from PBMCs. These TCRs come from a human donor in good health. CDR3s include the opening cysteine and the closing phenylalanine or tryptophan. Each record gives: clone size, D gene, V gene, J gene, CDR3 DNA, CDR3 protein. The D gene is left open where the match is weak. Rows give clone size only sometimes, using once, few, many, or a class for an expanded clone.

>once|TRBD1|TRBV6-1|TRBJ2-6
TGTGCCAGCAGTGCCTTCTCCACCGGGACAGGGGACTCTGGGGCCAACGTCCTGACTTTC
CASSAFSTGTGDSGANVLTF
>NA|TRBD2|TRBV5-1|TRBJ2-7
TGCGCCAGCAGCTTGGGTTTAGCGGGAGCCTACGAGCAGTACTTC
CASSLGLAGAYEQYF
>NA|TRBD1|TRBV19|TRBJ1-1
TGTGCCAGTAGTATCTACGCAGGGGGAATGAACACTGAAGCTTTCTTT
CASSIYAGGMNTEAFF
>NA|NA|TRBV3-1|TRBJ2-1
TGTGCCAGCAGCCAAAACACCCCAGGGGACAATGAGCAGTTCTTC
CASSQNTPGDNEQFF
>NA|TRBD1|TRBV5-1|TRBJ2-7
TGCGCCAGCAGCGCATCCGGGACAGCCTACGAGCAGTACTTC
CASSASGTAYEQYF
>NA|TRBD1|TRBV6-2/TRBV6-3|TRBJ1-5
TGTGCCAGCACCCGGGACAGTGGCAATCAGCCCCAGCATTTT
CASTRDSGNQPQHF
>NA|NA|TRBV6-6|TRBJ2-5
TGTGCCAGCAGTATATTAGCGCGCCAAGAGACCCAGTACTTC
CASSILARQETQYF
>NA|NA|TRBV12-3/TRBV12-4|TRBJ1-6
TGTGCCAGCAGTTTAGGGGGAAGCAATTCACCCCTCCACTTT
CASSLGGSNSPLHF
>NA|NA|TRBV30|TRBJ2-6
TGTGCCTGGATCCCTGACTCCGGGACGTCTGGGGCCAACGTCCTGATTTTC
CAWIPDSGTSGANVLIF
>NA|NA|TRBV27|TRBJ2-3
TGTGCCAGCAAGGCAGGGTGGGCGCAGTATTTT
CASKAGWAQYF
>NA|NA|TRBV5-1|TRBJ1-1
TGCGCCAGCAGCTTCGAGGGGTTAAGGACTGAAGCTTTCTTT
CASSFEGLRTEAFF
>once|NA|TRBV2|TRBJ2-5
TGTGCCAGCACCGAGGAGGTAGAGACCCAGTACTTC
CASTEEVETQYF
>NA|NA|TRBV20-1|TRBJ2-5
TGCAGTGCTAGAGACGTCCTAACGGAGACCCAGTACTTC
CSARDVLTETQYF
>NA|NA|TRBV9|TRBJ2-7
TGTGCCAGCAGCCCCAGCCCAATGTCCTACGAGCAGTACTTC
CASSPSPMSYEQYF
>NA|NA|TRBV6-5|TRBJ2-7
TGTGCCAGCAGTAGGTCCAGGGACGGGCACGAGCAGTACTTC
CASSRSRDGHEQYF
>NA|NA|TRBV7-2|TRBJ2-1
TGTGCCAGCAGCAACAGACAGTTCTCCTACAATGAGCAGTTCTTC
CASSNRQFSYNEQFF
>NA|NA|TRBV7-2|TRBJ2-5
TGTGCCAGCAGTCCTGGACCGCCGCGGTGGACCCAGTACTTC
CASSPGPPRWTQYF
>NA|TRBD2|TRBV20-1|TRBJ2-5
TGCAGTGCTAGAGATCGTAGCGGGAGGGCCCAGGAGTACTTC
CSARDRSGRAQEYF
>NA|NA|TRBV23-1|TRBJ2-1
TGCGCCAGCAGGCAGGGACGGCCAGATGAGCAGTTCTTC
CASRQGRPDEQFF
>NA|NA|TRBV2|TRBJ1-1
TGTGCCAGCAGTGAAGAGGTTGCTGGGAACACTGAAGCTTTCTTT
CASSEEVAGNTEAFF
>NA|NA|TRBV20-1|TRBJ2-7
TGCAGTGCTAGAGCGGTAGCGGCAAGCTCCTACGAGCAGTACTTC
CSARAVAASSYEQYF
>NA|NA|TRBV29-1|TRBJ2-7
TGCAGCGCAGGGGTAGTGACGCACGAGCAGTACTTC
CSAGVVTHEQYF
>NA|TRBD2|TRBV2|TRBJ2-1
TGTGCCAGCAGTGCGGCGAGCGGGAGGTTCGATGAGCAGTTCTTC
CASSAASGRFDEQFF
>NA|TRBD1|TRBV15|TRBJ1-5
TGTGCCACCAGCGGGGGACAGTCCTACAATCAGCCCCAGCATTTT
CATSGGQSYNQPQHF
>NA|NA|TRBV24-1|TRBJ2-5
TGTGCCACCAGTGACCCTGGTAGGGTGAACCAAGAGACCCAGTACTTC
CATSDPGRVNQETQYF
>NA|TRBD2|TRBV28|TRBJ2-2
TGTGCCAGCAGGCCAACTAGCGGGAGCGCCGGGGAGCTGTTTTTT
CASRPTSGSAGELFF
>NA|TRBD1|TRBV11-2|TRBJ2-3
TGTGCCAGCAGCTTATGGACAGGAGTAGATACGCAGTATTTT
CASSLWTGVDTQYF
>NA|NA|TRBV3-1|TRBJ1-6
TGTGCCAGCAGCCCCTCACAGAGATCACCCCTCCACTTT
CASSPSQRSPLHF
>NA|TRBD1|TRBV5-6|TRBJ2-7
TGTGCCAGCAGCACACAGGGGGGTGCTAGTGTGGGGCGATACGAGCAGTACTTC
CASSTQGGASVGRYEQYF
>once|NA|TRBV7-2|TRBJ1-3
TGTGCCAGCAGCTTAGTTGGGGGCGCATCTGGAAACACCATATATTTT
CASSLVGGASGNTIYF
>NA|NA|TRBV12-3/TRBV12-4|TRBJ2-4
TGTGCCAGCAGTTTTAAGGGACTCGACTTCAAAGCCAAAAACATTCAGTACTTC
CASSFKGLDFKAKNIQYF
>NA|TRBD2|TRBV7-9|TRBJ2-1
TGTGCCAGCAGCTTTGGCTCTAGCGGGCCCTACAATGAGCAGTTCTTC
CASSFGSSGPYNEQFF
>NA|NA|TRBV28|TRBJ1-1
TGTGCCAGCAGCCTGGGGGGATTTGAGGCGAACACTGAAGCTTTCTTT
CASSLGGFEANTEAFF
>NA|NA|TRBV19|TRBJ1-2
TGTGCCAGTAGTATAGTTCCGGGGCCGGCTAACTATGGCTACACCTTC
CASSIVPGPANYGYTF
>NA|TRBD2|TRBV7-3|TRBJ2-7
TGTGCCAGCAGCTCTAGCGGTCCCTACGAGCAGTACTTC
CASSSSGPYEQYF
>NA|NA|TRBV7-9|TRBJ1-1
TGTGCCAGCAAGGGGACTGAAGCTTTCTTT
CASKGTEAFF
>NA|NA|TRBV18|TRBJ1-2
TGTGCCAGCTCACCACAGGACAGCGCTTATGGCTACACCTTC
CASSPQDSAYGYTF
>once|TRBD1|TRBV10-3|TRBJ2-3
TGTGCCATAGGACAGGGGGAGATTGATACGCAGTATTTT
CAIGQGEIDTQYF
>NA|NA|TRBV27|TRBJ2-7
TGTGCCAGCAGCTCATGGACCGCCGCGCACGAGCAGTACTTC
CASSSWTAAHEQYF
>NA|NA|TRBV6-1|TRBJ1-3
TGTGCCAGCACACCCAAGGCAGGGAGCTCTGGAAACACCATATATTTT
CASTPKAGSSGNTIYF
>NA|NA|TRBV11-2|TRBJ2-5
TGTGCCAGCAGCTTCGGGGCCGCCTTGAAGACCCAGTACTTC
CASSFGAALKTQYF
>NA|NA|TRBV2|TRBJ2-5
TGTGCCAGCAGTAGGGACCGATTTCAAGAGACCCAGTACTTC
CASSRDRFQETQYF
>NA|TRBD2|TRBV28|TRBJ2-5
TGTGCCAGCAGTGGCCCGGCTAGCGGGAGGGAGACCCAGTACTTC
CASSGPASGRETQYF
>NA|NA|TRBV2|TRBJ2-1
TGTGCCAGCAGGGGGGGACCCCCGTGGTTCTTC
CASRGGPPWFF
>NA|TRBD2|TRBV29-1|TRBJ2-7
TGCAGCGTGGGAATAATAGCGGGAGGGGCCTACGAGCAGTACTTC
CSVGIIAGGAYEQYF
>NA|TRBD2|TRBV9|TRBJ2-1
TGTGCCAGCAGCGTAGCTAGCGGGAGGGAAAATGAGCAGTTCTTC
CASSVASGRENEQFF
>NA|TRBD2|TRBV13|TRBJ2-1
TGTGCCAGCAGCTCCCTCGGGGGAGGGCCATACAATGAGCAGTTCTTC
CASSSLGGGPYNEQFF
>NA|TRBD1|TRBV30|TRBJ1-5
TGTGCCTGGAGTAAGGACAGGGGTCATCAGCCCCAGCATTTT
CAWSKDRGHQPQHF